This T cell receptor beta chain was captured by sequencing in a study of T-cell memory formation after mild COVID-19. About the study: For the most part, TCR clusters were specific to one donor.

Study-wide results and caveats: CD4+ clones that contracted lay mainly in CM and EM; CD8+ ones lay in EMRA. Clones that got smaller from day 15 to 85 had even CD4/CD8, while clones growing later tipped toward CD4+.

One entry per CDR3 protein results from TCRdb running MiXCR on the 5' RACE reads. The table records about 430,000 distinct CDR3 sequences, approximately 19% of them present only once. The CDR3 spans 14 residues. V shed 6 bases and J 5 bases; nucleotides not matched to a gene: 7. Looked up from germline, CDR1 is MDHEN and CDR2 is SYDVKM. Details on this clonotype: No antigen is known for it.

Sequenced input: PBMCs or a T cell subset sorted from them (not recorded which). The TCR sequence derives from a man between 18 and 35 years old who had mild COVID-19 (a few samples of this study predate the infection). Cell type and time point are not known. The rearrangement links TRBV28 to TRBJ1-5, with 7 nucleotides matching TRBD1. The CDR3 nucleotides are TGTGCCAGCAGCTTAACAGGGGACTATCAGCCCCAGCATTTT. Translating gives CASSLTGDYQPQHF.